By share, the clone carrying this TCR beta chain ranks as medium-sized (0.01 to 0.1%). The antigen remains undetermined. This sample is part of a study of spatial heterogeneity in lung cancer. Germline V lookup: CDR1 MNHEY, CDR2 SVGAGI. Between the trimmed V and J ends, which lost 6 bases and 5 bases, there was a span of 13 bases. The CDR3 spans 13 residues. Indicated time point: sample taken at primary tumor resection. Unsorted whole RNA of tumor, nontumor lung or frozen PBMC was sequenced. TCRdb recomputed calls from the 5' RACE reads with MiXCR, one row per CDR3 protein. The data hold about 4,500 distinct CDR3 sequences, with roughly 7.5% observed a single time. Regarding the study as a whole: Tracking of tumor mutation counts was seen in expanded intratumoral alpha and beta TCR counts.

The V and J genes are TRBV6-5 and TRBJ1-1; perhaps TRBD1 as D (6 bases). This clonotype was sampled from a male donor with early-stage non-small cell lung cancer. This specimen consisted of lung tumor tissue, obtained at surgery. DNA for the CDR3: TGTGCCAGCAGCGGGGGGCGTTGGACTGAAGCTTTCTTT. Translated, it gives CASSGGRWTEAFF.